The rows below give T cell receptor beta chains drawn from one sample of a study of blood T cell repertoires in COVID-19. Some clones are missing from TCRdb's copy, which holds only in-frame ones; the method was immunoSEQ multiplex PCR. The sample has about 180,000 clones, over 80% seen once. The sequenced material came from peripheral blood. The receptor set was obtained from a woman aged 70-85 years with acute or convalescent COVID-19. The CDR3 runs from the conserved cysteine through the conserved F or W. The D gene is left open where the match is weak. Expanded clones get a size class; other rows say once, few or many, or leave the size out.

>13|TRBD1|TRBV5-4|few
CASSLGQGDGYTF
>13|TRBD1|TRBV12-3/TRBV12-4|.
CASSFIQGNGYTF
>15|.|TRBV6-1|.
CASSEMAHAGNTIYF
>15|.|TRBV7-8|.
CASSLSDSTGNTIYF
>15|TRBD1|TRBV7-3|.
CASSSQGFRTDTQYF
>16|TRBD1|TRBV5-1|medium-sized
CASKTGTGQLTYGYTF
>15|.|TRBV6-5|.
CASIPRTRGNYGYTF
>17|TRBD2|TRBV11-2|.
CASNLRGDGGLANEQFF
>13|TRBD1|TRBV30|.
CAWSEDRVTEAFF
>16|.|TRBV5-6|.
CASSPRGSSYNSPLHF
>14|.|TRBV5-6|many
CASSLLSITGELFF
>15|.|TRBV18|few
CASSQGAEINEKLFF
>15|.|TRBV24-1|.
CATSGPGRGGYGYTF
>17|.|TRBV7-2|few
CASSLRSQGRSNQPQHF
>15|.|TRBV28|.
CASSLGRPKSYGYTF
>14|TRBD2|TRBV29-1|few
CSVGGTSGGYEQYF
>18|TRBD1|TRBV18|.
CASSPLGQGANPKNIQYF
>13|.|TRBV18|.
CASFISGNTEAFF
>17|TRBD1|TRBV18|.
CASSPNLGQGSNYGYTF
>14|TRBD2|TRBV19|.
CASRPGTREYEQYF
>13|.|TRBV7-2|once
CASSLGRGDTQYF
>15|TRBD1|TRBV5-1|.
CASRAQGAGTDTQYF
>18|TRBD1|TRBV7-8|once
CASSLDRTNGQAKNIQYF
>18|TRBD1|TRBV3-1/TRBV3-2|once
CASSRRDRVLSGANVLTF
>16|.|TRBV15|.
CATSRDPGESNQPQHF
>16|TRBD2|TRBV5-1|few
CASSPGTSGTGGIQYF
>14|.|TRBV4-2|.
CASSLRSAGETQYF
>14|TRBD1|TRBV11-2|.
CASSEDRVQSPLHF
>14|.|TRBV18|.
CASSSSRASETQYF
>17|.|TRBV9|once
CASSVEGEVTGANVLTF
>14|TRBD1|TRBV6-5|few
CASNDRGRDYGYTF
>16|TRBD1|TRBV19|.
CASRRTGTYSNQPQHF
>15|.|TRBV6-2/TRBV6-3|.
CASSLEGPIIGELFF
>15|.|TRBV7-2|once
CASSRPTRDNYGYTF
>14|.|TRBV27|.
CASSLTVNTGELFF
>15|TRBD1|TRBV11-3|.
CASSPGQVHWDEQFF
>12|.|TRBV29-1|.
CSVESQSEKLFF
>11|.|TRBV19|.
CASQDQETQYF
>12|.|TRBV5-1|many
CASSWAAGELFF
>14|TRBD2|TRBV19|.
CASSIRAGGSEQFF
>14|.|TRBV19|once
CASSSAGRNEKLFF
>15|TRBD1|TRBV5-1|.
CASSFQGAGQETQYF
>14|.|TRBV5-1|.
CATRPGADAGELFF
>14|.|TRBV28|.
CASSFSGNGQPQHF